This T cell receptor beta chain was identified in a study of CD8 T cells in Susac syndrome. This clonotype was seen just once. The authors reverse transcribed about 0.45 to 1 ug RNA with random hexamers. TCRdb re-derived calls from the immunoSEQ multiplex PCR reads in MiXCR, one entry per CDR3 protein. The data contain roughly 150,000 distinct CDR3 sequences, 95% of them singletons. The V gene lost 6 bases and the J gene lost 0 bases, with 9 bases spanning the gap. Germline V gene data show CDR1 as SNHLY and CDR2 as FYNNEI. The CDR3 totals 14 residues. The V and J genes are TRBV2 and TRBJ2-1; possibly TRBD2 for D (6 bases). Sequencing was carried out using CD8+ T cells from PBMCs. The sequence was collected from a human donor with Susac syndrome. The CDR3 nucleotides are TGTGCCAGCAGGGGCGGGGTCTCCTACAATGAGCAGTTCTTC. Translated, it gives CASRGGVSYNEQFF.